A selection of T cell receptor beta chains follows, all from one sample in a study of T-cell reconstitution after alpha-beta-depleted transplantation in children. From the PCR reads, TCRdb called clonotypes with MiXCR, one entry per CDR3 protein. Seen here are 540,000 or so distinct CDR3 sequences, about 23% observed once, and the top ten hold 12% to 15%. The material was PBMCs, mostly from graft donor cells, obtained 360 days after TCRalphabeta/CD19-depleted stem cell transplant. These receptors originate from a boy younger than two who had a stem cell transplant for acute myeloid leukemia, so the T cells may come from the graft donor. CDR3s include the opening cysteine and the closing phenylalanine or tryptophan. D genes are given only for firm matches. Only part of the rows carry a size: once, few, many, or a class if the clone is expanded.

D,J,size,V,DNA,CDR3
TRBD1,TRBJ2-2,NA,TRBV15,TGTGCCACCAGCAGAGAGGAGACAGGGGGCACCGGGGAGCTGTTTTTT,CATSREETGGTGELFF
TRBD1,TRBJ2-1,many,TRBV29-1,TGCAGCGCCCGCCCCGACAGGGGTCGCAATGAGCAGTTCTTC,CSARPDRGRNEQFF
TRBD2,TRBJ2-2,NA,TRBV4-1,TGCGCCAGCAGCCACTCACCCGGGGGGGCTGACACCGGGGAGCTGTTTTTT,CASSHSPGGADTGELFF
NA,TRBJ1-6,NA,TRBV12-3/TRBV12-4,TGTGCCAGCAGTCACGACAGTCCTTCACCCCTCCACTTT,CASSHDSPSPLHF
NA,TRBJ2-1,few,TRBV9,TGTGCCAGCAGCGTAGAGTTTGGAAATGAGCAGTTCTTC,CASSVEFGNEQFF
TRBD1,TRBJ2-4,many,TRBV5-1,TGCGCCAGCAGCCCCATAGGACAGGGGGCTGGGGGCAAAAACATTCAGTACTTC,CASSPIGQGAGGKNIQYF
NA,TRBJ2-3,few,TRBV20-1,TGCAGTGTGGCGGGGGCCAACACAGATACGCAGTATTTT,CSVAGANTDTQYF
TRBD1,TRBJ2-3,few,TRBV12-3/TRBV12-4,TGTGCCAGCAGCAGGACAGGATTCTCTAGCACAGATACGCAGTATTTT,CASSRTGFSSTDTQYF
TRBD1,TRBJ1-4,many,TRBV12-3/TRBV12-4,TGTGCCAGCAGCCCTGGACAGGGCGGGCGTGGGGAAAAACTGTTTTTT,CASSPGQGGRGEKLFF
TRBD2,TRBJ2-1,few,TRBV6-1,TGTGCCAGCAGTACGGGGCTAGCGGGATACAATGAGCAGTTCTTC,CASSTGLAGYNEQFF
NA,TRBJ2-2,few,TRBV12-3/TRBV12-4,TGTGCCACTCCCCTCCCGAACACCGGGGAGCTGTTTTTT,CATPLPNTGELFF
TRBD1,TRBJ2-3,few,TRBV29-1,TGCAGCGCCAGGGGGAATTTTCTAGCTCGGGATACGCAGTATTTT,CSARGNFLARDTQYF
TRBD1,TRBJ1-5,NA,TRBV28,TGTGCCAGCAGGAGGTCAGGGGGCGGTCAGCCCCAGCATTTT,CASRRSGGGQPQHF
NA,TRBJ1-5,NA,TRBV27,TGTGCCAGCAGTTTATCGTTCGGGAATCAGCCCCAGCATTTT,CASSLSFGNQPQHF
TRBD2,TRBJ2-5,NA,TRBV9,TGTGCCAGCAGCGGAGGGACTAGCGGACCGAGTTCGACCCAGTACTTC,CASSGGTSGPSSTQYF
NA,TRBJ2-1,NA,TRBV6-2/TRBV6-3,TGTGCCAGCAGTTACGACGGGGGCGTGTACAATGAGCAGTTCTTC,CASSYDGGVYNEQFF
NA,TRBJ2-3,NA,TRBV20-1,TGCAGTGCTAGATATCCTGATTGGGATACGCAGTATTTT,CSARYPDWDTQYF
NA,TRBJ1-4,NA,TRBV28,TGTGCCAGCAGCCTTATGGGGGTTGAAAAACTGTTTTTT,CASSLMGVEKLFF
NA,TRBJ1-2,few,TRBV6-5,TGTGCCAGCAGTTACGGGGGGCCTTATGGCTACACCTTC,CASSYGGPYGYTF
TRBD2,TRBJ2-7,NA,TRBV20-1,TGCAGTGCTCAGCCATCACTGCCTAGCGGGAGTGGTGAGCAGTACTTC,CSAQPSLPSGSGEQYF
NA,TRBJ1-4,many,TRBV5-5,TGTGCCAGCAGCTTGGGGTGGACTAATGAAAAACTGTTTTTT,CASSLGWTNEKLFF
NA,TRBJ2-7,many,TRBV12-3/TRBV12-4,TGTGCCAGCAGACCCAGTGACAGCTACGAGCAGTACTTC,CASRPSDSYEQYF
TRBD2,TRBJ2-1,once,TRBV11-2,TGTGCCAGCAGCACCTCGGGGGGGGTATACAATGAGCAGTTCTTC,CASSTSGGVYNEQFF
NA,TRBJ2-7,few,TRBV20-1,TGCAGTGCTAGAGCCCAGCCCTTTGAACAGCAGTACTTC,CSARAQPFEQQYF